This T cell receptor beta chain was sequenced for a study of beta chain features in type 1 diabetes (dated by TCRdb to between 2018 and 2020). At the level of the whole study: Mean age, gender distribution, total cell number and subset yield did not differ between patients and healthy donors. A total of 107,917,701 sorted cells were examined across all samples, and the number of cells per subset was strongly correlated with RNA yield. In the study, recently diagnosed type 1 diabetes patients and matched healthy donors were compared on the TCRB repertoires of their sorted circulating CD4+ T cell subsets. Regulatory and stem cell-like memory subsets were isolated from only 8 patients and roughly eight healthy donors, whereas naive and central memory subsets came from all 28 donors. Overall study results and their limits: Sequencing cDNA rather than genomic DNA could over-represent highly expressing activated cells, although activation and CD3 levels did not differ between groups. Only small numbers of individuals were included in the HLA sub-analyses, which left unresolved whether HLA type had any influence on TCRB rearrangement. PCR might favor shorter templates, but patient and control samples were amplified and corrected together, so any skew would affect both groups equally. Type 1 diabetes patients showed a moderate but significant shortening of TCRB CDR3 length in all four CD4+ subsets. At VDJ recombination sites, type 1 diabetes patients had fewer insertions and more deleted nucleotides, which implies abnormalities in thymic rearrangement. The naive, central memory and regulatory TCRB repertoires appeared to resemble one another more closely among patients than among healthy donors.

Taken from the germline V gene, the CDR1 and CDR2 loops are MNHEY and SVGAGI. V is shortened by 2 bases, J by 5 bases, and the region joining them spans 3 bases. The CDR3 starts with the cysteine, ends with the phenylalanine, and has 11 residues. CDR3 DNA is the only sequence kept; it has 33 bases, read in frame from the first base. This clone was seen only a few times. Its antigen has not been determined. Nothing much larger sits one base from this clone, and base qualities are not available. The same CDR3 can be traced to other DNA sequences in this sample. The entire isolated RNA was reverse transcribed using the High Capacity cDNA Reverse Transcription Kit, and thus expressed TCRB transcripts were sequenced. Deep immunoSEQ sequencing was applied to naive, central memory and regulatory T cell samples, giving an average of roughly 3.3 million total reads per sample. After sorted cells were lysed in RLT buffer, RNA was extracted with DNase-treated RNeasy Micro or Mini kits, with the choice depending on cell number. Each cell subset was processed separately to prevent cross-contamination, with patient and healthy donor samples processed together. The immunoSEQ multiplex PCR was used to amplify TCRB sequences from cDNA, generating 87-bp fragments that spanned the CDR3 region. Sequencing of the amplicons was done on the Illumina HiSeq platform. On the study's bioinformatics: PCR bias was corrected computationally using synthetic template baselines, and reads within Hamming distance 2 were collapsed, with unmergeable singletons discarded. Reads were aligned against IMGT to assign V, D and J genes, CDR3 length and insertions or deletions at six rearrangement sites. Within each subset, clonotype counts were normalized to sorted cell number, and only after that were true diversity and Gini coefficients computed with the tcR R package. The overlap coefficient, calculated on TCRB nucleotide sequences, was used to quantify repertoire sharing. Out-of-frame TCRB sequences from naive cells were analyzed to stand in for the pre-selection repertoire. TCRdb's version of the immuneACCESS table is confined to in-frame rearrangements and falls short of the full clone set. An unresolved V gene accounts for under half of the shortfall where checked; the remainder is of unknown origin. V, J and clone size reflect that table, while D and trimming were determined from the DNA. This sample has just over 600,000 clones in its table, and about 16% of those were observed once. Around 0.1% of the sample goes to the ten largest clones.

From each donor, a single peripheral blood sample of around 120 mL on average was drawn into heparinised tubes. Using a panel that included CD45RO, CCR7, CD25, CD127, CD95 and CD27, naive, central memory, regulatory and stem cell-like memory CD4+ T cells were sorted on a BD FACSAria II. Every sorted population had a purity above 95%. PBMCs were separated immediately by Lymphoprep density gradient centrifugation and were stained directly, without being cultured. So that batch effects would be minimized, each experiment stained and sorted samples in pairs, pairing one healthy donor with one patient. The chain joins TRBV6-5 to TRBJ2-5, with no D gene named confidently. Material: naive CD4+ T cells from blood. Taken with the paper, the label for cell subset or site translates to: true naive CD4+ T cells. This clonotype originated in a man aged 18 to 29 in good health. The base sequence is TGTGCCAGCAGTTACGGGGAGACCCAGTACTTC. This codes for CASSYGETQYF.